Each of the 26 T cell receptor beta chains below was sequenced from the same sample in a study of blood T cell repertoires in COVID-19. The method was immunoSEQ multiplex PCR; TCRdb's version includes in-frame clones alone and lacks a portion of them. The table lists some 120,000 clones, approximately 87% of them singletons. The sequencing input was peripheral blood. Receptor source: a man aged 55 to 70 with acute or convalescent COVID-19.

The V call is TRBV18, the J call TRBJ2-2; TRBD2 aligns across 12 bases. The CDR3 covers 18 residues. The germline V gene has CDR1 KGHSH and CDR2 LQKENI. With V trimmed by 6 bases and J by 5 bases, 13 bases remained unmatched. CDR3 in DNA: TGTGCCAGCTCGCCAACAGGACTAGCGGGATCGGGGACCGGGGAGCTGTTTTTT. The encoded protein is CASSPTGLAGSGTGELFF.

The chain combines TRBV12-5 with TRBJ2-7, with D uncertain. There are 14 residues in the CDR3. The V gene lost 3 bases and the J gene lost 1 base, with 10 bases spanning the gap. The germline CDR1 and CDR2 sequences are LGHNT and FRNRAP. In DNA, the CDR3 is TGTGCTAGTGGTTTAGAACAGCCGTCCTACGAGCAGTACTTC. It encodes CASGLEQPSYEQYF.

The rearrangement links TRBV19 to TRBJ2-1, with 11 bases that match TRBD2. Germline V lookup: CDR1 LNHDA, CDR2 SQIVND (reference sequence). Trimming took 2 bases from V and 2 from J; bases not matched to a gene: 11. The CDR3 has 19 residues. The CDR3 region is CASSISGLADEAPYNEQFF. The DNA of the CDR3 is TGTGCCAGTAGTATATCGGGACTAGCGGACGAGGCCCCCTACAATGAGCAGTTCTTC.

This clone has only one observation. The chain recombines TRBV7-9 with TRBJ2-2; maybe TRBD1 (5 bases). V was clipped by 2 bases and J by 3 bases, with 10 bases between them. The length of the CDR3 is 15 residues. The V gene's germline CDR1 is SEHNR and CDR2 FQNEAQ (reference sequence). CDR3: CASSLPQADTGELFF. CDR3 sequence (DNA): TGTGCCAGCAGCTTACCACAGGCTGACACCGGGGAGCTGTTTTTT.

V and J are TRBV5-1 and TRBJ1-2; D unresolved. The germline gives CDR1 SGHRS, CDR2 YFSETQ. Trimming shortened V by 0 bases and J by 5 bases, and 8 bases separated the two germline ends. This CDR3 comprises 13 residues. CDR3 loop: CASSLADGYGYTF. CDR3 coding DNA: TGCGCCAGCAGCTTGGCTGACGGGTATGGCTACACCTTC.

This sequence joins TRBV11-2 and TRBJ1-2; 7 bases match TRBD1. J was trimmed by 4 bases and V by 0 bases; bases with no gene match: 5. Per the germline V gene, CDR1 is SGHAT and CDR2 is FQNNGV. The CDR3 extends over 15 amino acids. CDR3 coding DNA: TGTGCCAGCAGCTTAGAAACAGGGGTTAGCTATGGCTACACCTTC. Its protein product is CASSLETGVSYGYTF.

J is TRBJ2-3 and V is TRBV28; TRBD2 matches 7 bases. V lost 6 bases and J lost 6; bases outside the gene matches: 12. CDR1 is MDHEN and CDR2 is SYDVKM in the germline V gene. This CDR3 contains 15 residues. The CDR3 sequence is CASSWGGNSMDTQYF. In nucleotides, the CDR3 is TGTGCCAGCAGCTGGGGAGGGAACAGCATGGATACGCAGTATTTT. Based on the CDR3 plus reference TRBV28 and TRBJ2-3, the full variable domain is DVKVTQSSRYLVKRTGEKVFLECVQDMDHENMFWYRQDPGLGLRLIYFSYDVKMKEKGDIPEGYSVSREKKERFSLILESASTNQTSMYLCASSWGGNSMDTQYFGPGTRLTVL.

CDR3 sequence: CASSRGGYTF. The DNA of the CDR3 is TGTGCCAGCAGCCGAGGTGGCTACACCTTC. The genes are TRBV28 and TRBJ1-2; D remains ambiguous. Trimming removed 6 bases from V and 7 bases from J, with 6 bases in between. The length of the CDR3 is 10 residues. Germline V CDR1 and CDR2: MDHEN, SYDVKM.

This chain joins TRBV4-1 and TRBJ2-7; 12 bases map to TRBD1. CDR1 is MGHRA and CDR2 is YSYEKL in the germline V gene. The V segment lost 1 base and the J segment 6 bases; nucleotides outside the gene matches: 4. The CDR3 loop spans 15 amino acids. CDR3 protein: CASSQGGQGAGEQYF. As DNA, the CDR3 is TGCGCCAGCAGCCAAGGGGGACAGGGGGCGGGCGAGCAGTACTTC.

The rearrangement links TRBV19 to TRBJ2-1; weak D call: TRBD1 (6 bases). The CDR3 length is 14 residues. Trimming pared 7 bases from V and 15 bases from J, leaving 25 bases between. In germline, CDR1 is LNHDA, CDR2 SQIVND (reference sequence). The chain's CDR3 is CASNSGEGGPARFF. The CDR3 DNA follows: TGTGCCAGTAATTCGGGCGAAGGGGGACCAGCTCGGTTCTTC. The full variable domain, completed using reference TRBV19 and TRBJ2-1, is DGGITQSPKYLFRKEGQNVTLSCEQNLNHDAMYWYRQDPGQGLRLIYYSQIVNDFQKGDIAEGYSVSREKKESFPLTVTSAQKNPTAFYLCASNSGEGGPARFFGPGTRLTVL.

There are a few counts of this clone. The chain couples TRBV27 to TRBJ2-3, with a tentative D call TRBD2 (5 bases). CDR3 length: 16 residues. Trimming shortened V by 1 base and J by 0 bases, and 11 bases separated the two germline ends. Germline loops: CDR1 MNHEY, CDR2 SMNVEV (reference sequence). This CDR3 is CASSLFAGGSTDTQYF. The CDR3 DNA follows: TGTGCCAGCAGTTTATTCGCCGGCGGGAGCACAGATACGCAGTATTTT.

This chain connects TRBV13 to TRBJ1-1; perhaps TRBD1 as D (6 bases). Trimming took off 5 bases at V and 5 bases at J, with 12 bases between the two ends. The CDR3 spans 13 residues. CDR1 and CDR2 from the germline V gene are PRHDT and FYEKMQ (reference sequence). The CDR3, as DNA: TGTGCCAGCAGCCCAGGGGTTGGAACTGAAGCTTTCTTT. As protein: CASSPGVGTEAFF.

The J gene is TRBJ1-2, the V gene TRBV23-1, with 9 bases fitting TRBD1. TRBV23-1 belongs to the ORF category, with a function that is uncertain. This CDR3 is 15 amino acids long. Losses at the gene ends were 0 bases for V and 6 bases for J; bases not matched to a gene: 5. The CDR3 DNA sequence: TGCGCCAGCAGTCAATCGAGCCGACAGGGGGATGGCTACACCTTC. Protein product: CASSQSSRQGDGYTF.

The chain couples TRBV19 to TRBJ2-7, with D perhaps TRBD1 (6 bases). Germline-derived CDR1 and CDR2 are LNHDA and SQIVND (reference sequence). The CDR3 extends over 15 amino acids. The V gene lost 5 bases and the J gene lost 0 bases, with 14 bases spanning the gap. The CDR3 region is CASSRTRGSSYEQYF. CDR3 sequence (DNA): TGTGCCAGTAGTCGGACCAGGGGAAGCTCCTACGAGCAGTACTTC.

This chain uses TRBV6-5 with TRBJ1-2, with 8 bases aligning to TRBD1. CDR1 is MNHEY and CDR2 is SVGAGI in the germline V gene. There are 16 residues in the CDR3. V lost 2 bases, J lost 8 bases, and 13 bases stayed unmatched. This CDR3 is CASSYEGTGGATGYTF. Written as DNA, the CDR3 is TGTGCCAGCAGTTACGAAGGGACAGGTGGTGCAACGGGCTACACCTTC.

The gene calls are TRBV4-3 and TRBJ2-1; TRBD2 matches 7 bases. V trimming: 0 bases; J trimming: 6 bases; junction bases outside the gene matches: 8. The CDR3 consists of 16 residues. CDR1 and CDR2 (germline): LGHNA, YSLEER. The CDR3: CASSQDPREWSNEQFF. For the CDR3, the DNA is TGCGCCAGCAGCCAAGATCCGCGGGAGTGGTCCAATGAGCAGTTCTTC.

V is TRBV28 and J is TRBJ2-3, with D hard to call. The V and J ends lost 2 bases and 0 bases respectively, with 12 bases between them. The CDR3 has 16 residues. Germline CDR1 is MDHEN and CDR2 is SYDVKM. The CDR3 DNA reads as TGTGCCAGCAGTTTAATGTTGGCGGAGAGCACAGATACGCAGTATTTT. Protein sequence: CASSLMLAESTDTQYF.

CDR3 sequence (DNA): TGTGCCAGCAGCCCCCGACAGTTTGGGCACACCTTC. Protein: CASSPRQFGHTF. The V and J genes are TRBV7-2 and TRBJ1-2; possible D gene TRBD1, 5 bases. Trimming pared 5 bases from V and 12 bases from J, leaving 16 bases between. CDR1 is SGHTA and CDR2 is FQGNSA in the germline V gene. CDR3 length: 12 residues.

The J gene is TRBJ1-1, the V gene TRBV7-8; 11 bases are a match to TRBD1. The CDR3 runs to 15 residues. Per the germline V gene, CDR1 is SGHVS and CDR2 is FQNEAQ. With V trimmed by 5 bases and J by 6 bases, 8 bases remained unmatched. The CDR3, as DNA: TGTGCCAGCAGCCCTATCGGACAGGGGGCCCCTGAAGCTTTCTTT. Translating it yields CASSPIGQGAPEAFF.

This clone came up once. The chain couples TRBV24-1 to TRBJ2-2, with 8 bases lining up with TRBD1. Germline loops: CDR1 KGHDR, CDR2 SFDVKD. V trimming: 9 bases; J trimming: 1 base; junction bases outside the gene matches: 3. The CDR3 totals 14 residues. The CDR3 DNA sequence: TGTGCCACCGGGGACAGGTTGAACACCGGGGAGCTGTTTTTT. Translated: CATGDRLNTGELFF.

The V and J genes are TRBV11-2 and TRBJ2-3, with 13 bases that match TRBD2. Losses at the gene ends were 6 bases for V and 0 bases for J; bases not matched to a gene: 9. The germline V gene has CDR1 SGHAT and CDR2 FQNNGV. This CDR3 comprises 18 residues. The CDR3: CASRDTSGRGSSTDTQYF. The CDR3 DNA is TGTGCCAGCAGAGATACTAGCGGGAGGGGCTCTAGCACAGATACGCAGTATTTT. Combining the CDR3 with reference TRBV11-2 and TRBJ2-3 gives the whole variable domain EAGVAQSPRYKIIEKRQSVAFWCNPISGHATLYWYQQILGQGPKLLIQFQNNGVVDDSQLPKDRFSAERLKGVDSTLKIQPAKLEDSAVYLCASRDTSGRGSSTDTQYFGPGTRLTVL.

The V and J genes are TRBV27 and TRBJ2-7; D not certain. Looked up from germline, CDR1 is MNHEY and CDR2 is SMNVEV (reference sequence). The CDR3 loop spans 13 amino acids. The ends were cut back, 3 bases at V and 0 bases at J, with 6 bases in the middle. For the CDR3, the DNA is TGTGCCAGCAGTTTGGCAGGCTCCTACGAGCAGTACTTC. Translating gives CASSLAGSYEQYF.

The table lists this clone with a few counts. The V and J genes are TRBV18 and TRBJ2-1, with unresolved D. Germline V gene sequence: CDR1 KGHSH, CDR2 LQKENI. Trimming stripped 3 bases from V and 8 bases from J, with 8 bases between. The CDR3 covers 12 residues. CDR3 in DNA: TGTGCCAGCTCACCCCTGGGCGATGAGCAGTTCTTC. Residues: CASSPLGDEQFF.

The V call is TRBV29-1, the J call TRBJ2-1, with TRBD1 matching 7 bases. Germline CDR1 and CDR2: SQVTM and ANQGSEA. CDR3 length: 12 residues. The J segment lost 7 bases and the V segment lost 8 bases, leaving 8 bases of the junction unmatched. DNA of the CDR3: TGCAGCTACTACAGGGGAAGGAATGAGCAGTTCTTC. This translates into CSYYRGRNEQFF.

The J gene is TRBJ2-2, the V gene TRBV28; D uncertain. Germline lookup yields CDR1 MDHEN and CDR2 SYDVKM. The CDR3 is 12 residues long. V shed 8 bases and J shed 6 bases, with 10 bases lying between them. CDR3 bases: TGTGCCAGCTCCCCCTACCCCGGGGAGCTGTTTTTT. It encodes CASSPYPGELFF.

The chain is built from TRBV6-5 and TRBJ2-1; TRBD2 might be the D (5 bases). Trimming removed 6 bases at V and 3 bases at J, with 9 bases between. The CDR3 has 13 amino acids. Germline CDR1 and CDR2: MNHEY and SVGAGI. In DNA form, the CDR3 reads TGTGCCAGCAGCGACGGGAACTACAATGAGCAGTTCTTC. Amino acid sequence: CASSDGNYNEQFF.